These 21 T cell receptor beta chains were sequenced from one sample in a study of blood T cell repertoires in COVID-19. The table came from immunoSEQ multiplex PCR; TCRdb's copy has only in-frame clones and leaves some out. The sample lists more than 100,000 clones; around three quarters were seen once. The sequencing sample was made of peripheral blood. These receptor sequences come from a woman of 80 years or more with acute or convalescent COVID-19.

The chain has TRBV6-1 and TRBJ1-4; D is ambiguous. Germline V gene lookup returns CDR1 MNHNS and CDR2 SASEGT. CDR3 length equals 17 residues. Trimming pared 1 base from V and 0 bases from J, leaving 12 bases between. The CDR3 protein is CASSEGFGAATNEKLFF. As DNA, the CDR3 is TGTGCCAGCAGTGAAGGTTTTGGAGCAGCAACTAATGAAAAACTGTTTTTT.

As DNA, the CDR3 is TGTGCCAGCAGCCATGGGGGGGTCGTGGCTGAAGCTTTCTTT. This sequence encodes CASSHGGVVAEAFF. The V gene is TRBV3-1 (or the pseudogene TRBV3-2), the J gene TRBJ1-1; TRBD1 might be the D (5 bases). Deletions cut 3 bases from V and 6 bases from J, with 14 bases between. The CDR3 totals 14 residues. Germline V gene data show CDR1 as LGHDT and CDR2 as YNNKEL (reference sequence).

The chain carries TRBV7-3 and TRBJ2-3; D is possibly TRBD2 (5 bases). The germline V gene encodes CDR1 SGHTA and CDR2 FQGTGA. V lost 2 bases to trimming and J lost 4 bases, with 13 bases between them. This CDR3 has 15 amino acids. CDR3 DNA sequence: TGTGCCAGCAGCTTAGCGCCGGGGAGTGCAGATACGCAGTATTTT. Its translation is CASSLAPGSADTQYF.

This chain uses TRBV5-4 with TRBJ2-2; 16 nucleotides line up with TRBD2. Germline CDR1 and CDR2: SGHNT and YYREEE (reference sequence). The CDR3 has 18 residues. Trimming removed 4 bases from V and 5 bases from J; junction bases left unmatched: 8. The CDR3 DNA sequence: TGTGCCAGCAGCCCCGGGACTAGCGGGAGGGCCGGTACCGGGGAGCTGTTTTTT. Its protein is CASSPGTSGRAGTGELFF. Full variable domain (remainder filled in from reference TRBV5-4 and TRBJ2-2): ETGVTQSPTHLIKTRGQQVTLRCSSQSGHNTVSWYQQALGQGPQFIFQYYREEENGRGNFPPRFSGLQFPNYSSELNVNALELDDSALYLCASSPGTSGRAGTGELFFGEGSRLTVL.

The chain has TRBV5-1 and TRBJ1-3, with D possibly TRBD1 on 5 matching bases. Trimming removed 1 base from V and 1 base from J, with 12 bases in between. CDR1 and CDR2 (germline): SGHRS, YFSETQ. The CDR3 sequence is 16 residues long. CDR3 coding DNA: TGCGCCAGCAGCTTGAGTGGGGCTCCTTCTGGAAACACCATATATTTT. Residues: CASSLSGAPSGNTIYF.

This chain links TRBV7-2 with TRBJ2-3; D perhaps matches TRBD1 (6 bases). Germline lookup yields CDR1 SGHTA and CDR2 FQGNSA. The CDR3 is made up of 14 amino acids. The V end lost 0 bases, the J end lost 6 bases, and 10 bases lay between the germline ends. The CDR3 region has the DNA TGTGCCAGCAGCTTAGCACAGGGCAGGGATACGCAGTATTTT. Its translation is CASSLAQGRDTQYF. Variable domain in full (rest from reference TRBV7-2 and TRBJ2-3): GAGVSQSPSNKVTEKGKDVELRCDPISGHTALYWYRQSLGQGLEFLIYFQGNSAPDKSGLPSDRFSAERTGGSVSTLTIQRTQQEDSAVYLCASSLAQGRDTQYFGPGTRLTVL.

This chain links TRBV7-2 with TRBJ2-7; 8 bases map to TRBD2. In germline, CDR1 is SGHTA, CDR2 FQGNSA. The CDR3 is 13 residues long. V was clipped by 5 bases and J by 5 bases; unmatched bases: 5. CDR3 loop: CASSPREGDEQYF. CDR3 DNA sequence: TGTGCCAGCAGCCCCCGGGAGGGGGACGAGCAGTACTTC.

The gene calls are TRBV7-3 and TRBJ2-3, with D maybe TRBD1 (6 bases). The length of the CDR3 is 14 residues. V was cut by 4 bases and J by 4 bases, with 12 bases left in between. The germline gives CDR1 SGHTA, CDR2 FQGTGA. The DNA of the CDR3 is TGTGCCAGCAGCTCCATTGGGGGCTCAGATACGCAGTATTTT. This gives the protein CASSSIGGSDTQYF.

This sequence joins TRBV10-3 and TRBJ1-1; D is possibly TRBD1 (6 bases). In germline, CDR1 is ENHRY, CDR2 SYGVKD. The V end lost 7 bases, the J end lost 0 bases, and 9 bases lay between the germline ends. The CDR3 length is 13 residues. The CDR3 here is CAIKDSMNTEAFF. In DNA form, the CDR3 reads TGTGCCATCAAGGACAGCATGAACACTGAAGCTTTCTTT.

This chain uses TRBV11-2 with TRBJ2-2; D might be TRBD2 (6 bases). In germline, CDR1 is SGHAT, CDR2 FQNNGV. V was pared by 3 bases and J by 6 bases, with 14 bases between. CDR3 length: 15 amino acids. The CDR3: CASSFLAQDPGELFF. CDR3 DNA sequence: TGTGCCAGCAGCTTCCTAGCGCAAGACCCCGGGGAGCTGTTTTTT.

The gene calls are TRBV7-3 and TRBJ2-1; 7 bases are a match to TRBD1. The germline CDR1 and CDR2 sequences are SGHTA and FQGTGA. The CDR3 sequence is 15 residues long. The trim removed 5 bases at V and 1 base at J, leaving 5 bases unmatched. The CDR3 region has the DNA TGTGCCAGCAGCCTCGACAGGGTTTCCTACAATGAGCAGTTCTTC. This gives the protein CASSLDRVSYNEQFF.

The table lists this clone with a count of one. CDR3 nucleotide sequence: TGTGCCTGGAAATCGGGCACGGACAGTTTTTACGAGCAGTACTTC. It is translated as CAWKSGTDSFYEQYF. The gene calls are TRBV30 and TRBJ2-7, with D perhaps TRBD1 (6 bases). Germline CDR1 and CDR2: GTSNPN and SVGIG (reference sequence). The CDR3 loop spans 15 amino acids. V lost 4 bases and J lost 4, with 20 bases in between.

This chain joins TRBV15 and TRBJ2-5; perhaps TRBD1 as D (6 bases). V shed 0 bases and J shed 1 base, with 9 bases lying between them. This CDR3 comprises 15 residues. CDR1 is LNHNV, CDR2 YYDKDF, per germline (reference sequence). CDR3 region: CATSRDGGPQETQYF. CDR3 nucleotides: TGTGCCACCAGCAGAGATGGGGGCCCCCAAGAGACCCAGTACTTC.

The chain couples TRBV4-2 to TRBJ1-1, with 7 bases lining up with TRBD1. With V trimmed by 4 bases and J by 4 bases, 6 bases remained unmatched. Per germline, CDR1 LGHNA and CDR2 YNFKEQ. The CDR3 covers 14 residues. This CDR3 is CASSPKGAVTEAFF. In nucleotides, the CDR3 is TGTGCCAGCAGCCCCAAGGGGGCGGTCACTGAAGCTTTCTTT.

CDR3 protein: CSASSGRDATNEKLFF. The CDR3 DNA reads TGCAGTGCTAGTTCCGGACGGGATGCAACTAATGAAAAACTGTTTTTT. J is TRBJ1-4 and V is TRBV20-1; D remains unclear. V dropped 3 bases and J dropped 0 bases, with 14 bases sitting between them. The CDR3 is made up of 16 amino acids. Germline values: CDR1 DFQATT, CDR2 SNEGSKA (reference sequence).

V is TRBV28 and J is TRBJ1-4; 8 bases align to TRBD1. The V gene's germline CDR1 is MDHEN and CDR2 SYDVKM. The trim removed 3 bases at V and 5 bases at J, leaving 5 bases unmatched. The CDR3 covers 15 residues. The CDR3 nucleotides read TGTGCCAGCAGTTTGGGGGACAGGTCGAATGAAAAACTGTTTTTT. This codes for CASSLGDRSNEKLFF.

The gene calls are TRBV4-3 and TRBJ1-3, with TRBD1 as a possible D gene (6 bases). CDR3 length: 15 amino acids. Trimming removed 0 bases at V and 8 bases at J, with 14 bases between. Germline V CDR1 and CDR2: LGHNA, YSLEER. The CDR3 loop reads CASSQENRAPDTIYF. Here the CDR3 DNA reads TGCGCCAGCAGCCAAGAAAACAGGGCACCGGACACCATATATTTT.

This rearrangement joins TRBV6-5 to TRBJ2-7; 7 bases line up with TRBD2. Unmatched junction bases numbered 6, after V lost 5 bases and J lost 2 bases. Germline CDR1 reads MNHEY; CDR2 reads SVGAGI. The length of the CDR3 is 14 residues. CDR3 sequence (DNA): TGTGCCAGCAGTAGAGAGCGGGGAGCCTACGAGCAGTACTTC. Residues: CASSRERGAYEQYF.

This chain links TRBV4-1 with TRBJ2-7, with 12 positions matching TRBD2. The V gene's germline CDR1 is MGHRA and CDR2 YSYEKL. This CDR3 spans 16 amino acids. The V gene end was trimmed by 1 base and the J gene end by 5 bases; junction bases not matched to a gene: 6. The chain's CDR3 is CASSQGSLAGGNEQYF. For the CDR3, the DNA is TGCGCCAGCAGCCAAGGTAGCCTAGCGGGAGGGAACGAGCAGTACTTC.

The table lists this clone with a count of one. The V call is TRBV7-2, the J call TRBJ2-3, with D maybe TRBD2 (5 bases). The germline V gene encodes CDR1 SGHTA and CDR2 FQGNSA. CDR3 length: 13 amino acids. V was trimmed by 5 bases and J by 4 bases, leaving 10 bases between them. The CDR3 protein is CASSPDLADTQYF. In DNA form, the CDR3 reads TGTGCCAGCAGCCCGGACTTAGCAGATACGCAGTATTTT. Variable domain in full (rest from reference TRBV7-2 and TRBJ2-3): GAGVSQSPSNKVTEKGKDVELRCDPISGHTALYWYRQSLGQGLEFLIYFQGNSAPDKSGLPSDRFSAERTGGSVSTLTIQRTQQEDSAVYLCASSPDLADTQYFGPGTRLTVL.

This chain joins TRBV24-1 and TRBJ2-1; no clear D. This CDR3 comprises 13 residues. V dropped 6 bases and J dropped 6 bases, with 11 bases sitting between them. CDR1 is KGHDR, CDR2 SFDVKD, per germline. CDR3 sequence: CATSFGERNEQFF. The CDR3, as DNA: TGTGCCACCAGTTTCGGCGAGCGCAATGAGCAGTTCTTC.